The 29 T cell receptor beta chains below were found in one sample sequenced in a study of cytomegalovirus exposure and HLA in healthy donors. PCR used 60 Vbeta primers and 13 Jbeta primers. Libraries were prepared by immunoSEQ multiplex PCR; TCRdb keeps only in-frame clonotypes and omits some of them. The sample lists 110,000 to 150,000 clones, around 80% occurring once. The specimen sequenced was PBMCs. The receptors originated from a man aged 35-49 years in good health and CMV-seronegative.

This chain connects TRBV29-1 to TRBJ2-5; 9 nucleotides line up with TRBD1. Germline-derived CDR1 and CDR2 are SQVTM and ANQGSEA. The V and J ends lost 6 bases and 0 bases, in that order; junction bases with no gene match: 5. This CDR3 is 14 amino acids long. CDR3 sequence (DNA): TGCAGCGTGGGAGGACAGGGGTACCAAGAGACCCAGTACTTC. It encodes CSVGGQGYQETQYF.

The chain has TRBV19 and TRBJ1-3; D is ambiguous. With 0 bases removed from V and 0 bases from J, the gap between germline ends came to 3 bases. This CDR3 has 14 amino acids. CDR1 and CDR2 from the germline V gene are LNHDA and SQIVND (reference sequence). The CDR3 reads CASSIDLSGNTIYF. As DNA, the CDR3 is TGTGCCAGTAGTATAGACCTCTCTGGAAACACCATATATTTT.

The genes are TRBV19 and TRBJ2-1, with D perhaps TRBD2 (6 bases). Germline V gene lookup returns CDR1 LNHDA and CDR2 SQIVND (reference sequence). V was pared by 4 bases and J by 13 bases, with 17 bases between. The CDR3 totals 13 residues. The CDR3 here is CASSSLGLLSQFF. CDR3 coding DNA: TGTGCCAGTAGTAGTCTTGGACTATTAAGTCAGTTCTTC.

V usage is TRBV2 and J usage is TRBJ2-7; TRBD1 matches at 10 bases. CDR1 is SNHLY, CDR2 FYNNEI, per germline. CDR3 length: 14 residues. Unmatched junction bases numbered 6, after V lost 5 bases and J lost 5 bases. The CDR3 here is CASSLDRGRDEQYF. The CDR3 coding sequence is TGTGCCAGCAGTCTCGACAGGGGGCGGGACGAGCAGTACTTC.

This clone was observed once. This rearrangement joins TRBV18 to TRBJ1-5; D unclear. This CDR3 has 14 residues. CDR1 KGHSH and CDR2 LQKENI come from the germline V gene. With 2 bases removed from V and 0 bases from J, the gap between germline ends came to 5 bases. The CDR3 here is CASSPSVSNQPQHF. CDR3 bases: TGTGCCAGCTCACCAAGCGTTAGCAATCAGCCCCAGCATTTT.

The chain has TRBV30 and TRBJ1-5, with D unclear. The CDR3 covers 15 residues. Trimming left V 3 bases short and J 6 bases short, with 18 bases between. Germline V gene sequence: CDR1 GTSNPN, CDR2 SVGIG (reference sequence). CDR3 loop: CAWSTRAGSGQPQHF. CDR3 in DNA: TGTGCCTGGAGCACCCGCGCCGGTAGCGGTCAGCCCCAGCATTTT.

This chain links TRBV7-6 with TRBJ2-3; 13 bases match TRBD2. This CDR3 is built from 17 residues. Per germline, CDR1 SGHVS and CDR2 FNYEAQ. The J segment lost 4 bases and the V segment lost 8 bases, leaving 12 bases of the junction unmatched. The CDR3 is CASVRLAGGLSPDTQYF. CDR3 coding DNA: TGTGCCAGCGTACGACTAGCGGGGGGTCTGAGCCCAGATACGCAGTATTTT.

This clone appeared a single time. The chain links TRBV19 to TRBJ2-2; 10 bases are a match to TRBD2. Germline CDR1 is LNHDA and CDR2 is SQIVND (reference sequence). This CDR3 has 18 amino acids. The V gene end was trimmed by 3 bases and the J gene end by 1 base; junction bases not matched to a gene: 8. The CDR3 sequence is CASSIPAGGRGNTGELFF. The CDR3 DNA reads as TGTGCCAGTAGTATCCCAGCGGGGGGGCGGGGGAACACCGGGGAGCTGTTTTTT.

Regarding this clone: The sample contains more than one DNA sequence encoding this CDR3. V and J are TRBV19 and TRBJ1-5, with D possibly TRBD1 on 5 matching bases. Trimming cost V 0 bases and J 2 bases, with 5 bases left between them. This CDR3 comprises 14 residues. CDR1 and CDR2 (germline): LNHDA, SQIVND (reference sequence). The CDR3 here is CASSIETGNQPQHF. For the CDR3, the DNA is TGTGCCAGTAGTATAGAGACAGGCAATCAGCCCCAGCATTTT.

The rearrangement joins TRBV15 to TRBJ1-2, with 8 bases that match TRBD1. V was clipped by 6 bases and J by 4 bases; unmatched bases: 7. Per the germline V gene, CDR1 is LNHNV and CDR2 is YYDKDF (reference sequence). The CDR3 is 14 amino acids. CDR3 loop: CATSTGGEFYGYTF. CDR3 nucleotides: TGTGCCACCAGTACAGGGGGTGAATTCTATGGCTACACCTTC.

The chain couples TRBV13 to TRBJ1-3; 10 bases line up with TRBD1. CDR1 and CDR2 (germline): PRHDT, FYEKMQ (reference sequence). The trim removed 4 bases at V and 6 bases at J, leaving 9 bases unmatched. There are 16 residues in the CDR3. As DNA, the CDR3 is TGTGCCAGCAGCTCCCGGGACAGGGGAATCGTAAACACCATATATTTT. Translating gives CASSSRDRGIVNTIYF.

This chain uses TRBV5-1 with TRBJ2-4, with 7 nucleotides matching TRBD2. Germline V gene lookup returns CDR1 SGHRS and CDR2 YFSETQ. Trimming at V came to 4 bases and at J to 8 bases, leaving 9 bases not matched to a gene. This CDR3 spans 14 amino acids. CDR3 in amino acids: CASSMGGVEYIQYF. CDR3 coding DNA: TGCGCCAGCAGCATGGGGGGGGTGGAATACATTCAGTACTTC.

The chain uses TRBV18 and TRBJ2-2, with 8 nucleotides matching TRBD1. Trimming at V came to 0 bases and at J to 1 base, leaving 7 bases not matched to a gene. CDR1 is KGHSH and CDR2 is LQKENI in the germline V gene. CDR3 length: 18 residues. The CDR3 nucleotides are TGTGCCAGCTCACCACCCAAAAGAGGGACAGGGAACACCGGGGAGCTGTTTTTT. Protein product: CASSPPKRGTGNTGELFF.

V usage is TRBV19 and J usage is TRBJ2-3, with 9 nucleotides matching TRBD1. The CDR3 runs 16 residues. V gave up 5 bases and J gave up 5 bases; unmatched junction bases: 11. Germline assignment: CDR1 LNHDA and CDR2 SQIVND (reference sequence). The CDR3 sequence: CASSRPGTGPGDTQYF. CDR3 nucleotides: TGTGCCAGTAGTCGGCCAGGGACAGGGCCAGGAGATACGCAGTATTTT.

The V call is TRBV9, the J call TRBJ1-5, with 8 bases aligning to TRBD1. Germline V lookup: CDR1 SGDLS, CDR2 YYNGEE. CDR3 length: 16 residues. Trimming at V came to 3 bases and at J to 3 bases, leaving 8 bases not matched to a gene. The CDR3: CASSATGTGNNQPQHF. In DNA form, the CDR3 reads TGTGCCAGCAGCGCTACCGGGACAGGAAACAATCAGCCCCAGCATTTT.

This clone was detected only a few times. V and J are TRBV14 and TRBJ2-7; D might be TRBD2 (6 bases). The CDR3 runs to 14 residues. Trimming took off 1 base at V and 4 bases at J, with 11 bases between the two ends. Germline lookup yields CDR1 SGHDN and CDR2 FVKESK. As DNA, the CDR3 is TGTGCCAGCAGCCAAGCAGTCGGGGGATACGAGCAGTACTTC. It yields the protein CASSQAVGGYEQYF. Together with reference TRBV14 and TRBJ2-7, the CDR3 gives the full variable domain: EAGVTQFPSHSVIEKGQTVTLRCDPISGHDNLYWYRRVMGKEIKFLLHFVKESKQDESGMPNNRFLAERTGGTYSTLKVQPAELEDSGVYFCASSQAVGGYEQYFGPGTRLTVT.

The rearrangement links TRBV2 to TRBJ2-7; the match to TRBD2 covers 10 bases. This CDR3 has 15 residues. From germline, CDR1 is SNHLY and CDR2 FYNNEI. Unmatched junction bases numbered 8, after V lost 4 bases and J lost 5 bases. CDR3 residues: CASSGTSGGADEQYF. The CDR3 nucleotides read TGTGCCAGCAGTGGAACCAGCGGGGGGGCCGACGAGCAGTACTTC.

The chain carries TRBV7-3 and TRBJ1-2; TRBD1 agrees at 11 bases. Looked up from germline, CDR1 is SGHTA and CDR2 is FQGTGA. V shed 5 bases, J shed 8 bases, and the junction held 7 bases outside the gene matches. The CDR3 is made up of 14 amino acids. CDR3 protein: CASSTDRGPGGYTF. CDR3 DNA sequence: TGTGCCAGCAGCACGGACAGGGGGCCGGGGGGCTACACCTTC.

The V and J genes are TRBV6-5 and TRBJ1-6; D gene ambiguous. The germline V gene encodes CDR1 MNHEY and CDR2 SVGAGI. This CDR3 contains 16 residues. V was clipped by 2 bases and J by 0 bases, with 8 bases between them. The CDR3 nucleotides are TGTGCCAGCAGTTACAAGGAGGACTCCTATAATTCACCCCTCCACTTT. Its translation is CASSYKEDSYNSPLHF.

The V call is TRBV7-6, the J call TRBJ2-3; D is uncertain. This CDR3 has 14 residues. V was shortened by 1 base and J by 3 bases, with 8 bases between the two germline ends. Germline lookup yields CDR1 SGHVS and CDR2 FNYEAQ. The CDR3, as DNA: TGTGCCAGCAGCTTAGGTGTCGTGACAGATACGCAGTATTTT. Its protein is CASSLGVVTDTQYF.

V gene TRBV7-9 combines with J gene TRBJ2-5; TRBD1 agrees at 7 bases. The germline CDR1 and CDR2 sequences are SEHNR and FQNEAQ (reference sequence). V was clipped by 5 bases and J by 1 base; unmatched bases: 7. The CDR3 loop spans 15 amino acids. CDR3 bases: TGTGCCAGCAGCATTGCGGACAGGTTCCAAGAGACCCAGTACTTC. This translates into CASSIADRFQETQYF.

The chain uses TRBV2 and TRBJ2-2, with D perhaps matching TRBD2 (5 bases). The germline CDR1 and CDR2 sequences are SNHLY and FYNNEI. V gave up 7 bases and J gave up 0 bases, with 9 bases separating them. The CDR3 length is 14 residues. The CDR3 is CASKAAANTGELFF. CDR3 sequence (DNA): TGTGCCAGCAAAGCGGCCGCGAACACCGGGGAGCTGTTTTTT.

V is TRBV28 and J is TRBJ2-3; D is undetermined. V lost 2 bases and J lost 1, with 13 bases in between. CDR3 length equals 16 residues. Germline V CDR1 and CDR2: MDHEN, SYDVKM. CDR3: CASSLNQFQGTDTQYF. CDR3 nucleotide sequence: TGTGCCAGCAGTTTAAACCAGTTTCAGGGCACAGATACGCAGTATTTT.

This rearrangement joins TRBV25-1 to TRBJ2-5; 8 bases are a match to TRBD1. The V gene's germline CDR1 is MGHDK and CDR2 SYGVNS. J gave up 4 bases and V 4 bases, and 8 bases lay outside the gene matches. This CDR3 contains 15 residues. CDR3 sequence (DNA): TGTGCCAGCAGTGTCGGGACAGGTCAAGGAGAGACCCAGTACTTC. Its translation is CASSVGTGQGETQYF.

The J gene is TRBJ2-4, the V gene TRBV7-9, with D perhaps matching TRBD1 (5 bases). The CDR3 extends over 17 amino acids. V shed 4 bases and J shed 1 base, with 17 bases lying between them. Germline lookup yields CDR1 SEHNR and CDR2 FQNEAQ (reference sequence). The CDR3, as DNA: TGTGCCAGCAGCTCCTTTTCAGGGCACCTGGCCAAAAACATTCAGTACTTC. Protein sequence: CASSSFSGHLAKNIQYF.

CDR3 coding DNA: TGTGCCATCAGTGAGATGTCCTACGAGCAGTACTTC. It encodes CAISEMSYEQYF. This chain links TRBV10-3 with TRBJ2-5; D uncertain. The J call may be wrong; the DNA end is better matched by TRBJ2-7. This CDR3 has 12 amino acids. Per the germline V gene, CDR1 is ENHRY and CDR2 is SYGVKD.

The chain combines TRBV30 with TRBJ1-1, with 7 bases identical to TRBD1. Per germline, CDR1 GTSNPN and CDR2 SVGIG (reference sequence). Germline trimming cut 7 bases from V and 1 base from J; bases unmatched to any gene: 12. This CDR3 region has 15 residues. The CDR3 is CASVLGGMRNTEAFF. The CDR3, as DNA: TGTGCCTCGGTATTAGGGGGCATGAGGAACACTGAAGCTTTCTTT.

V usage is TRBV19 and J usage is TRBJ1-1; D is uncertain. CDR1 and CDR2 from the germline V gene are LNHDA and SQIVND (reference sequence). This CDR3 is built from 15 residues. The V gene lost 7 bases and the J gene lost 0 bases, with 15 bases spanning the gap. DNA of the CDR3: TGTGCCAGTACCCCTAGTCCGATCATGAACACTGAAGCTTTCTTT. This codes for CASTPSPIMNTEAFF.

The rearrangement uses TRBV7-8 and TRBJ1-2; 7 nucleotides line up with TRBD1. Trimming removed 4 bases from V and 11 bases from J; junction bases left unmatched: 4. This CDR3 region has 11 residues. Germline V gives CDR1 SGHVS, CDR2 FQNEAQ. The CDR3, as DNA: TGTGCCAGCAGCTCGAACAGGGGTTACACCTTC. Protein: CASSSNRGYTF.